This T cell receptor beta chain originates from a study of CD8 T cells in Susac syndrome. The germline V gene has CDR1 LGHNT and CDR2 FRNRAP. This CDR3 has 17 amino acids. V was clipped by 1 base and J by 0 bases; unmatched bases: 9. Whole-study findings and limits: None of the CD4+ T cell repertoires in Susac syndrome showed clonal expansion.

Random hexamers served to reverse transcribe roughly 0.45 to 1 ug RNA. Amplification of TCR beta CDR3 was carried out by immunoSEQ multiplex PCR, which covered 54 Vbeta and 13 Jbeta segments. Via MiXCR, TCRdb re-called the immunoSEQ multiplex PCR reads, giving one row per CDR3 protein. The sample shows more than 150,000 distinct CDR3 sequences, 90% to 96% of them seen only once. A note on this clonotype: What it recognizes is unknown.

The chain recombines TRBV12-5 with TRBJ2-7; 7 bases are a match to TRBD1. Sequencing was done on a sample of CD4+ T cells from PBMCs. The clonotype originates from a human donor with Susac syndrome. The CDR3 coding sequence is TGTGCTAGTGGTTTGGCCCGACAGGGACAGAACTCCTACGAGCAGTACTTC. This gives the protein CASGLARQGQNSYEQYF.